The sample holds a few counts of the clone carrying this T cell receptor beta chain. Its antigen is unidentified. The study ran its PCR with 60 Vbeta and 13 Jbeta primers. Clones were read by immunoSEQ multiplex PCR, and TCRdb kept only the in-frame ones, dropping some. The data contain about 160,000 clones, just under 80% of them singletons. The source of the sample is a study of cytomegalovirus exposure and HLA in healthy donors. Study summary: Of all 400 or so donors who were genotyped, about 80% belonged to the Caucasian-associated ancestry cluster. Study-wide results and caveats: According to an earlier analysis, most TCR beta V segments yielded productive rearrangements about 87% or about 30% of the time. When analyzed later, a missense DCLRE1C variant was found to be linked to TCR beta V- and J-gene trimming. A later examination showed that TCR association rates differed by HLA locus, with DRB1 most and HLA-C fewest.

The CDR3 is made up of 14 amino acids. The J segment lost 4 bases and the V segment lost 5 bases, leaving 1 base of the junction unmatched. Germline CDR1 reads SGHTA; CDR2 reads FQGTGA. Sample: PBMCs. This TCR derives from a woman aged 45 to 65 in good health and CMV-seropositive. This sequence joins TRBV7-3 and TRBJ2-2, with 10 bases aligning to TRBD2. The CDR3 loop reads CASSRTSGTGELFF. The CDR3 DNA reads as TGTGCCAGCAGCCGGACTAGCGGCACCGGGGAGCTGTTTTTT.